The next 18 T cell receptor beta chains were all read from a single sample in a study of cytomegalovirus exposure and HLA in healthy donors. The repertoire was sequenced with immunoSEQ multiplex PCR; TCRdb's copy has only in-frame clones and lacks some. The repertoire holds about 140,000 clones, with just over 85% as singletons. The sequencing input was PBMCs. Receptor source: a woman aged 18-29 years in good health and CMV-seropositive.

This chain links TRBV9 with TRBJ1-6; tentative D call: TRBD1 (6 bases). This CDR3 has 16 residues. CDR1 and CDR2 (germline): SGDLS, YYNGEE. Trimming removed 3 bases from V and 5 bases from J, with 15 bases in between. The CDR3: CASSARIQGNNSPLHF. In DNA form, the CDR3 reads TGTGCCAGCAGCGCCCGGATACAGGGAAATAATTCACCCCTCCACTTT.

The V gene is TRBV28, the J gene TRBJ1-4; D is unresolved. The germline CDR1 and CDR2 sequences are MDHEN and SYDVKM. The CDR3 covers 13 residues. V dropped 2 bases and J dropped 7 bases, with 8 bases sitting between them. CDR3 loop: CASSLERFEKLFF. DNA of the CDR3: TGTGCCAGCAGTTTAGAGAGGTTTGAAAAACTGTTTTTT. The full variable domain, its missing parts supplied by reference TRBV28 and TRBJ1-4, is DVKVTQSSRYLVKRTGEKVFLECVQDMDHENMFWYRQDPGLGLRLIYFSYDVKMKEKGDIPEGYSVSREKKERFSLILESASTNQTSMYLCASSLERFEKLFFGSGTQLSVL.

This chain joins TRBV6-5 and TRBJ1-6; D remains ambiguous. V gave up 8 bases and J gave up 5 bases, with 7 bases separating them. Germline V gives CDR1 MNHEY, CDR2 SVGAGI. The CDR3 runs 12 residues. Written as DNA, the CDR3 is TGTGCCAGCTTAGACAATAATTCACCCCTCCACTTT. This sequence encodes CASLDNNSPLHF.

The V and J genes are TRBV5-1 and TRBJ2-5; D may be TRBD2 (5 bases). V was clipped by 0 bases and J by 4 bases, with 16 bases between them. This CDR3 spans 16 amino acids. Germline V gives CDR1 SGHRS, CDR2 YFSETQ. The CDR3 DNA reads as TGCGCCAGCAGCTTGGGCTCCCTGCCAGAGGGAGAGACCCAGTACTTC. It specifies CASSLGSLPEGETQYF.

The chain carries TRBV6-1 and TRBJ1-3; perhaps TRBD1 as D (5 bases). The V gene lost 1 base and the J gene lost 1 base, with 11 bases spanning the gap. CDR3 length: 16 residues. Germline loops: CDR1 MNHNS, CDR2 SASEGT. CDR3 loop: CASSEGAGPSGNTIYF. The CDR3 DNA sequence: TGTGCCAGCAGTGAAGGGGCAGGGCCGTCTGGAAACACCATATATTTT.

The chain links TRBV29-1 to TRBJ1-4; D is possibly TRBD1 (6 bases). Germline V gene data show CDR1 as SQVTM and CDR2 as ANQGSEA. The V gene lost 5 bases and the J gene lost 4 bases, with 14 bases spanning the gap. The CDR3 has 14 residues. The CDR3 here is CSVRVGHNNEKLFF. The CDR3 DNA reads TGCAGCGTTAGGGTGGGACACAATAATGAAAAACTGTTTTTT.

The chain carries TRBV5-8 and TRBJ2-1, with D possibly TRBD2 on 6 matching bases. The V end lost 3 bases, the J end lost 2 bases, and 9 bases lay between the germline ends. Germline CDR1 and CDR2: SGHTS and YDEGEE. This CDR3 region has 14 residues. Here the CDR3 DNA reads TGTGCCAGCAGCTGGGGGGATGCCTACAATGAGCAGTTCTTC. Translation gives CASSWGDAYNEQFF.

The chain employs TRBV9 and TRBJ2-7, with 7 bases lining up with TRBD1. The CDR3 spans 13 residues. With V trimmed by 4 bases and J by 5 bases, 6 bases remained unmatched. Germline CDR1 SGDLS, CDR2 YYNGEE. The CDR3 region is CASSQTGVDEQYF. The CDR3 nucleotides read TGTGCCAGCAGCCAAACAGGGGTAGACGAGCAGTACTTC.

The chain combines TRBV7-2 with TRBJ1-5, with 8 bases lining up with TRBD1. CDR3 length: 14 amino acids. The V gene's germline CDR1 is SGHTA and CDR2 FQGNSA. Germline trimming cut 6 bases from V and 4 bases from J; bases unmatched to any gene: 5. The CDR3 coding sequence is TGTGCCAGCAGTTTTCGACAGGGGAATCAGCCCCAGCATTTT. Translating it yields CASSFRQGNQPQHF.

CDR3 sequence: CASSPQPPYGYTF. The CDR3 nucleotides are TGTGCCAGCAGCCCACAACCCCCCTATGGCTACACCTTC. The chain uses TRBV7-2 and TRBJ1-2; D not resolved. Germline assignment: CDR1 SGHTA and CDR2 FQGNSA. This CDR3 has 13 residues. Deletions cut 5 bases from V and 4 bases from J, with 11 bases between.

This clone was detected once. CDR3 region: CASSSPGRSGGLFF. The CDR3 DNA follows: TGTGCCAGCAGCTCCCCGGGACGCTCAGGGGGACTGTTTTTT. The rearrangement joins TRBV5-6 to TRBJ1-4, with 7 bases aligning to TRBD1. V shed 3 bases, J shed 13 bases, and the junction held 12 bases outside the gene matches. Germline values: CDR1 SGHDT, CDR2 YYEEEE. The CDR3 has 14 residues.

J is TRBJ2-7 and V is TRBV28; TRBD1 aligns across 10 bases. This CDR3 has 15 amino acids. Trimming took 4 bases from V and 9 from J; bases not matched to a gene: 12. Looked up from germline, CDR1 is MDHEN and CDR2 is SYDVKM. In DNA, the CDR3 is TGTGCCAGCAGTTCTCCGGGACAGGGGTCTGTCGGGCAGTACTTC. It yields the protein CASSSPGQGSVGQYF.

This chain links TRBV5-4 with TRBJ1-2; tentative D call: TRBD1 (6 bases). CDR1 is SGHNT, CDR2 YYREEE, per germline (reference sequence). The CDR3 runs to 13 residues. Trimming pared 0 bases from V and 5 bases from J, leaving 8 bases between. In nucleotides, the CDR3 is TGTGCCAGCAGCTTGGACAGGGTGTATGGCTACACCTTC. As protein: CASSLDRVYGYTF. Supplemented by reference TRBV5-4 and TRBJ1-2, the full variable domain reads ETGVTQSPTHLIKTRGQQVTLRCSSQSGHNTVSWYQQALGQGPQFIFQYYREEENGRGNFPPRFSGLQFPNYSSELNVNALELDDSALYLCASSLDRVYGYTFGSGTRLTVV.

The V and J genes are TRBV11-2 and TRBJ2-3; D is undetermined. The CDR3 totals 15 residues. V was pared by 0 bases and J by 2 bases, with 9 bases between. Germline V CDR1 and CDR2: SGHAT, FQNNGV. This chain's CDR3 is CASSLDKYTTDTQYF. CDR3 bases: TGTGCCAGCAGCTTAGATAAGTACACCACAGATACGCAGTATTTT.

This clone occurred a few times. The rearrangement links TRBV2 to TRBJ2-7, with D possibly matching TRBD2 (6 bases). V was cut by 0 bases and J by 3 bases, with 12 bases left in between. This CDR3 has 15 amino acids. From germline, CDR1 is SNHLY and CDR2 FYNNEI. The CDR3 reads CASSEATGLYYEQYF. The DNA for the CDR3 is TGTGCCAGCAGTGAAGCGACGGGACTCTACTACGAGCAGTACTTC.

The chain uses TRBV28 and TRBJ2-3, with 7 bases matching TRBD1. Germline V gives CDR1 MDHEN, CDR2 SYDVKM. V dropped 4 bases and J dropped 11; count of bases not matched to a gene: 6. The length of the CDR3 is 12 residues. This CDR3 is CASSYRGRGQYF. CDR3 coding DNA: TGTGCCAGCAGTTATAGGGGGCGAGGGCAGTATTTT.

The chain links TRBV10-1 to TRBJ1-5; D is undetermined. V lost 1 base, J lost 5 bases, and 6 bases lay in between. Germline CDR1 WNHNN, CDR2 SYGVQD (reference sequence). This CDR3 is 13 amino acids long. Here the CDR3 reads CASSEYRDQPQHF. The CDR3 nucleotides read TGCGCCAGCAGTGAGTATCGGGATCAGCCCCAGCATTTT.

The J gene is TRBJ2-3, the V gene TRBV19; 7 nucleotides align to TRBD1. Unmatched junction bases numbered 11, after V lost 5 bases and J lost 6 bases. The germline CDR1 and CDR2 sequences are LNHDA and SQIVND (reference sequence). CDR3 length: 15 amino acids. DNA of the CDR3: TGTGCCAGTAGTCCGGGGACCAGGGGGAAGGATACGCAGTATTTT. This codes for CASSPGTRGKDTQYF.